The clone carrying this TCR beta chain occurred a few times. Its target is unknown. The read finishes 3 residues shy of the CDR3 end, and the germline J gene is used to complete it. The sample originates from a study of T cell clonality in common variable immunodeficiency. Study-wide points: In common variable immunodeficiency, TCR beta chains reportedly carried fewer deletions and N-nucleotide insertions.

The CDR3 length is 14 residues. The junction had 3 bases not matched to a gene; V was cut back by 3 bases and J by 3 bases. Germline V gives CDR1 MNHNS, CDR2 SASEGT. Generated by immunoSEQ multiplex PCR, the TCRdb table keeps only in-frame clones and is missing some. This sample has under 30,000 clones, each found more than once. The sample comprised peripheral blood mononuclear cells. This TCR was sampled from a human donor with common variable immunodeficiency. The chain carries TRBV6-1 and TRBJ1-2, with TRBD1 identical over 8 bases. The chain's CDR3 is CASSETTGDYGYTF. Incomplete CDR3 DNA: TGTGCCAGCAGTGAGACGACAGGGGACTATGGC.